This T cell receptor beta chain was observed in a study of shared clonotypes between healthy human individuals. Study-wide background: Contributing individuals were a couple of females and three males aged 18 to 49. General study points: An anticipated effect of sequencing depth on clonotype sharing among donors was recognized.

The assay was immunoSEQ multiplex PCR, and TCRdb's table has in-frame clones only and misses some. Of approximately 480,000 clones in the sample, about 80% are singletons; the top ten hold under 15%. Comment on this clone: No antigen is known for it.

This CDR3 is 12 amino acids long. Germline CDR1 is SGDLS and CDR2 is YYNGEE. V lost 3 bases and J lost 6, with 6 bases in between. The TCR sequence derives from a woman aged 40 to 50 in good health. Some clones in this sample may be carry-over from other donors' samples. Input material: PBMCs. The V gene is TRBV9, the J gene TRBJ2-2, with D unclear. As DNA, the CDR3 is TGTGCCAGCAGCGCGTTTGCCGGGGAGCTGTTTTTT. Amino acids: CASSAFAGELFF.